These T cell receptor beta chains were read from a single sample in a study of control samples from healthy donors and cancer patients. Using immunoSEQ multiplex PCR, the repertoire was profiled, and TCRdb retains in-frame clones only, with some absent. Of approximately 94,000 clones listed, roughly 87% were seen once; the top ten hold 18%. The sample was blood. The receptors originated from a woman aged 50 to 60 in good health. Both conserved end residues are part of each CDR3. The order of the fields is clone size, V gene, J gene, D gene, CDR3 protein, CDR3 DNA. A D gene is named only where the DNA matches it firmly. Size is stated for part of the rows, as once, few or many counts, or as a class when the clone is expanded.

.	TRBV3-1/TRBV3-2	TRBJ2-2	TRBD2	CASSRSGGTNTGELFF	TGTGCCAGCAGCCGGAGCGGGGGCACGAACACCGGGGAGCTGTTTTTT
.	TRBV7-9	TRBJ1-2	.	CASSQQGIKYGYTF	TGTGCCAGCAGCCAACAAGGGATAAAGTATGGCTACACCTTC
.	TRBV19	TRBJ1-5	.	CASSDSSNQPQHF	TGTGCCAGTAGCGACAGTAGCAATCAGCCCCAGCATTTT
.	TRBV7-8	TRBJ1-1	.	CASSPTTGAYSEAFF	TGTGCCAGCAGCCCGACCACGGGGGCTTACTCCGAAGCTTTCTTT
.	TRBV11-2	TRBJ1-1	.	CASSLAAGRTEAFF	TGTGCCAGCAGCTTAGCGGCAGGGCGCACTGAAGCTTTCTTT
once	TRBV29-1	TRBJ2-1	.	CSVEILYEQFF	TGCAGCGTTGAAATCTTGTATGAGCAGTTCTTC
.	TRBV20-1	TRBJ2-1	.	CSASTYNEQFF	TGCAGTGCTTCTACTTACAATGAGCAGTTCTTC
.	TRBV2	TRBJ2-1	.	CASTAELSSYNEQFF	TGTGCCAGCACTGCGGAACTTAGCTCCTACAATGAGCAGTTCTTC
.	TRBV4-3	TRBJ2-3	.	CASSNSAEYGDTQYF	TGCGCCAGCTCCAACTCCGCGGAATACGGAGATACGCAGTATTTT
.	TRBV11-2	TRBJ1-5	.	CASSLGGQRSNQPQHF	TGTGCCAGCAGCTTAGGGGGGCAGCGAAGCAATCAGCCCCAGCATTTT